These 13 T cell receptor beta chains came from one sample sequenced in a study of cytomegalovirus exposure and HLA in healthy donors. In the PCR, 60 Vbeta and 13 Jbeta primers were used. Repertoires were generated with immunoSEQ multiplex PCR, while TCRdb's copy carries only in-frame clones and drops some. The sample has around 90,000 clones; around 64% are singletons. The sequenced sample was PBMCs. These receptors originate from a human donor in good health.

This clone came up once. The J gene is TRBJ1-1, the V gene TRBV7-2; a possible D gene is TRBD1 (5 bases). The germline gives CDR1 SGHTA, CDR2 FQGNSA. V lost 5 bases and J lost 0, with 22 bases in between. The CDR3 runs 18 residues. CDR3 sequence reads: CASSLPLRGHKMNTEAFF. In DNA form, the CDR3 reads TGTGCCAGCAGCCTCCCCCTTCGAGGACACAAAATGAACACTGAAGCTTTCTTT. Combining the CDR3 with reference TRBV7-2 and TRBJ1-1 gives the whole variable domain GAGVSQSPSNKVTEKGKDVELRCDPISGHTALYWYRQSLGQGLEFLIYFQGNSAPDKSGLPSDRFSAERTGGSVSTLTIQRTQQEDSAVYLCASSLPLRGHKMNTEAFFGQGTRLTVV.

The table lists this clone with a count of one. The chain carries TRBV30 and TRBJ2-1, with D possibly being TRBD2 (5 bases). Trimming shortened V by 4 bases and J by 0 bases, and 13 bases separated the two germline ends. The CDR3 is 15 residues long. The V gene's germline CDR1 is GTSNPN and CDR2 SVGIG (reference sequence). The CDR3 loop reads CAWKGHSGSYNEQFF. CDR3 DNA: TGTGCCTGGAAAGGGCACAGCGGCTCCTACAATGAGCAGTTCTTC.

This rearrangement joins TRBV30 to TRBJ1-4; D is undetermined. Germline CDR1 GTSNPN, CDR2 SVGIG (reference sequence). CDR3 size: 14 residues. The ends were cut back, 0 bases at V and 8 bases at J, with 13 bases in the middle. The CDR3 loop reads CAWSVLRGNEKLFF. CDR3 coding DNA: TGTGCCTGGAGTGTACTGAGAGGGAACGAAAAACTGTTTTTT.

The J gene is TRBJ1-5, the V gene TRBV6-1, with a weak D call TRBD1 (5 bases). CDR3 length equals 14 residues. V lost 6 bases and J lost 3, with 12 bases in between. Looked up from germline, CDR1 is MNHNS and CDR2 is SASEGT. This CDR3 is CASRSTGNNQPQHF. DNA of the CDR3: TGTGCCAGCAGGTCCACAGGTAACAATCAGCCCCAGCATTTT.

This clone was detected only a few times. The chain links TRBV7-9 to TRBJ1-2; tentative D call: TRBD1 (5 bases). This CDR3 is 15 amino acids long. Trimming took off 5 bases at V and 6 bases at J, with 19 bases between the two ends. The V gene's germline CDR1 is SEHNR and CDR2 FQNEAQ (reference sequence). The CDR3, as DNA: TGTGCCAGCAGCATCAGGGAAACCCACCCTGATGGCTACACCTTC. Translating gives CASSIRETHPDGYTF.

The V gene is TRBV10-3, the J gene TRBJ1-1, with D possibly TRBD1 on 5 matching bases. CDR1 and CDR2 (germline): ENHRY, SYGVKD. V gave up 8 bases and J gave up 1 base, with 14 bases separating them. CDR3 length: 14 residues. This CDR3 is CAIGSGQGNTEAFF. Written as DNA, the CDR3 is TGTGCCATCGGATCGGGCCAGGGGAACACTGAAGCTTTCTTT.

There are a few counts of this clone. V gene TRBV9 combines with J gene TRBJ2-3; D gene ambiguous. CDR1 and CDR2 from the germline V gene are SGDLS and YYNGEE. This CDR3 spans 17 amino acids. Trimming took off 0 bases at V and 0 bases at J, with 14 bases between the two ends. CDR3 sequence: CASSVEGWATSTDTQYF. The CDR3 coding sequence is TGTGCCAGCAGCGTAGAAGGCTGGGCAACCAGCACAGATACGCAGTATTTT. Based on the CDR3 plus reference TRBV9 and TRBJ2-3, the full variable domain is DSGVTQTPKHLITATGQRVTLRCSPRSGDLSVYWYQQSLDQGLQFLIQYYNGEERAKGNILERFSAQQFPDLHSELNLSSLELGDSALYFCASSVEGWATSTDTQYFGPGTRLTVL.

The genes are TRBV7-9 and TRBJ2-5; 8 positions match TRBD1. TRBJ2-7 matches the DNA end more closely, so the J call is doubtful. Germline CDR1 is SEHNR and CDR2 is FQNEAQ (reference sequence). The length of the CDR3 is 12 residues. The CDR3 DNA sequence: TGTGCCAGCAGCCTGACAGGGGCCGAGCAGTACTTC. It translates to CASSLTGAEQYF.

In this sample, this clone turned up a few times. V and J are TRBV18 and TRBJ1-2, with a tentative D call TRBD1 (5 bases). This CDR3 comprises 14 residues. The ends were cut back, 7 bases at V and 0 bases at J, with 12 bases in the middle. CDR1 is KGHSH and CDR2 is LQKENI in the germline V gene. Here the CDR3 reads CASFWGVPNYGYTF. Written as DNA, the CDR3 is TGTGCCAGCTTCTGGGGCGTACCTAACTATGGCTACACCTTC.

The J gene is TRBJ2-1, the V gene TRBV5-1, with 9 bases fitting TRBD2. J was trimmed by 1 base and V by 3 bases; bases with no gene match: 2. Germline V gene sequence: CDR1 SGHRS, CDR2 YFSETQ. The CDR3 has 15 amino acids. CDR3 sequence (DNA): TGCGCCAGCAGCTCTAGCGGGGAGTCCTACAATGAGCAGTTCTTC. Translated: CASSSSGESYNEQFF.

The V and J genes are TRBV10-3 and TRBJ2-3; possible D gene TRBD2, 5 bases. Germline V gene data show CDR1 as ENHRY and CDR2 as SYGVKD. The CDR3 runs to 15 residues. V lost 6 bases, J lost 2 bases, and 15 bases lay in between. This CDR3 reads CAISPLGDPTDTQYF. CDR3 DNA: TGTGCCATCAGCCCACTAGGAGACCCCACAGATACGCAGTATTTT.

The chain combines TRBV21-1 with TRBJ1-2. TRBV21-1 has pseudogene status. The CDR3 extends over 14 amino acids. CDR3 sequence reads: CASSKSRGGHGYTF. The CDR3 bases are TGTGCCAGCAGCAAATCGCGGGGGGGGCATGGCTACACCTTC.

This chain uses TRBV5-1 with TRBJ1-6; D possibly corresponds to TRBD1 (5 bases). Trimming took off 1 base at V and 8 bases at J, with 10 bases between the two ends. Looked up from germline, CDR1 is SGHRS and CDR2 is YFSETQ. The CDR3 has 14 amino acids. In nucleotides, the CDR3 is TGCGCCAGCAGCTTGTCCAGGGAAGATTCACCCCTCCACTTT. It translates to CASSLSREDSPLHF.